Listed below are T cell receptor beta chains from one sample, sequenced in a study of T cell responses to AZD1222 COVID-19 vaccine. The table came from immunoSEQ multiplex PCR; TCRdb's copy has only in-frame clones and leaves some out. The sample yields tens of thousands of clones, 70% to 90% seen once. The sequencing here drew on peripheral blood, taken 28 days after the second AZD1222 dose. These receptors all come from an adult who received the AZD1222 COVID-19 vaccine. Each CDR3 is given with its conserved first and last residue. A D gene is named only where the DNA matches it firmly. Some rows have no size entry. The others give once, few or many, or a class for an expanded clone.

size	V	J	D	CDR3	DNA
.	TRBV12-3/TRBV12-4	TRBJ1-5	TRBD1	CASSTGDQPQHF	TGTGCCAGCAGTACAGGGGATCAGCCCCAGCATTTT
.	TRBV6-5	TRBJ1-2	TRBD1	CASSYGGTGGANGYTF	TGTGCCAGCAGTTACGGGGGGACAGGGGGCGCAAATGGCTACACCTTC
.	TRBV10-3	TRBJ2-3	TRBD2	CAIRKTSGGPDTQYF	TGTGCCATCAGGAAGACTAGCGGGGGCCCAGATACGCAGTATTTT
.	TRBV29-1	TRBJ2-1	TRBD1	CSGRDRANEQFF	TGCAGCGGCCGGGACAGGGCGAATGAGCAGTTCTTC
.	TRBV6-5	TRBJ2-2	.	CASSYLGLTNTGELFF	TGTGCCAGCAGTTACCTCGGACTGACGAACACCGGGGAGCTGTTTTTT
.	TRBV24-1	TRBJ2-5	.	CATSNGGSGKETQYF	TGTGCCACCAGTAACGGAGGGTCGGGTAAAGAGACCCAGTACTTC
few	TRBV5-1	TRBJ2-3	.	CASSLGGGGTDTQYF	TGCGCCAGCAGCTTGGGAGGCGGGGGCACAGATACGCAGTATTTT
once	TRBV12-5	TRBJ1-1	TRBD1	CASGLGQGGRTEAFF	TGTGCTAGTGGTTTGGGACAGGGGGGAAGAACTGAAGCTTTCTTT
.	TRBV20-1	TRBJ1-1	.	CSARVGTEAFF	TGCAGTGCTAGAGTGGGCACTGAAGCTTTCTTT
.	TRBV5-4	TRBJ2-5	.	CASTEGTLQETQYF	TGTGCCAGCACTGAGGGAACGCTCCAAGAGACCCAGTACTTC
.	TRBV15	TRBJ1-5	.	CATSRDLEGQPQHF	TGTGCCACCAGCAGAGATCTGGAGGGCCAGCCCCAGCATTTT
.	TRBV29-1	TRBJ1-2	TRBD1	CSVMTGGAEGYTF	TGCAGCGTTATGACAGGGGGCGCGGAGGGCTACACCTTC
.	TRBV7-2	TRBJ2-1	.	CASSLPAANEQFF	TGTGCCAGCAGCTTACCAGCCGCCAATGAGCAGTTCTTC
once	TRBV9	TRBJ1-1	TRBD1	CASSVRQGVGEAFF	TGTGCCAGCAGCGTCCGACAGGGGGTAGGTGAAGCTTTCTTT
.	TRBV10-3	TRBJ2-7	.	CAISGGVGGSPYEQYF	TGTGCCATCAGTGGGGGAGTGGGAGGCTCCCCGTACGAGCAGTACTTC
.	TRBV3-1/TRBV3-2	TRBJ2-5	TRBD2	CASSQDWLAGGRETQYF	TGTGCCAGCAGCCAAGATTGGCTAGCGGGGGGGCGTGAGACCCAGTACTTC
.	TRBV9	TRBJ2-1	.	CASSVASLANEQFF	TGTGCCAGCAGCGTGGCTAGCTTGGCAAATGAGCAGTTCTTC
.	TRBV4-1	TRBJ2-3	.	CASSQGSTDTQYF	TGCGCCAGCAGCCAGGGGAGCACAGATACGCAGTATTTT
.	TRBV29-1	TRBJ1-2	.	CSAAESYGYTF	TGCAGCGCTGCAGAGAGCTATGGCTACACCTTC
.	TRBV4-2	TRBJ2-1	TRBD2	CASSPYRGTSGTYNEQFF	TGTGCCAGCAGCCCCTATCGGGGGACTAGCGGGACTTACAATGAGCAGTTCTTC
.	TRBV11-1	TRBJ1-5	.	CASSLGENQPQHF	TGTGCCAGCAGCTTAGGAGAGAATCAGCCCCAGCATTTT
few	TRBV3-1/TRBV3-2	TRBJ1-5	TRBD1	CASSQAGTGGNQPQHF	TGTGCCAGCAGCCAAGCCGGGACAGGGGGCAATCAGCCCCAGCATTTT
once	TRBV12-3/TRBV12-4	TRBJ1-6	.	CASSASNSPLHF	TGTGCCAGCAGTGCCTCCAATTCACCCCTCCACTTT
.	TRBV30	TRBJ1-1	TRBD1	CAWSAWDRPNTEAFF	TGTGCCTGGAGTGCCTGGGACAGACCGAACACTGAAGCTTTCTTT
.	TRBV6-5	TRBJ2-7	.	CASSWGTPSSYEQYF	TGTGCCAGCAGTTGGGGGACTCCAAGCTCCTACGAGCAGTACTTC
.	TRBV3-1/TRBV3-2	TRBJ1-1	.	CASSQDPRGGAFF	TGTGCCAGCAGCCAAGACCCCAGAGGGGGAGCTTTCTTT
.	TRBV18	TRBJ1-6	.	CASSPEGAGSPLHF	TGTGCCAGCTCACCAGAAGGGGCCGGTTCACCCCTCCACTTT
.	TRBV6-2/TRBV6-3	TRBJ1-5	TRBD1	CASSYRTGGGQPQHF	TGTGCCAGCAGTTACCGGACAGGGGGCGGTCAGCCCCAGCATTTT
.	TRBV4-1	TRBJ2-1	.	CASSQGNNEQFF	TGCGCCAGCAGCCAGGGTAACAATGAGCAGTTCTTC
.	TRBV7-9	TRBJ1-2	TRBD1	CASSLLRDRGLRLYGYTF	TGTGCCAGCAGCTTATTGAGGGACAGGGGGCTACGACTCTATGGCTACACCTTC
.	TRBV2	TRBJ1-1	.	CASRAGPNTEAFF	TGTGCCAGCAGGGCGGGACCGAACACTGAAGCTTTCTTT
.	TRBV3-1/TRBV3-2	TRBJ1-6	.	CASSQDRPGNSPLHF	TGTGCCAGCAGCCAAGATCGACCGGGCAATTCACCCCTCCACTTT
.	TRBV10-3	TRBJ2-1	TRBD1	CAIRRTGEGNEQFF	TGTGCCATCAGACGGACAGGGGAGGGCAATGAGCAGTTCTTC
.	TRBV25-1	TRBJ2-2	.	CASSVVGGELFF	TGTGCCAGCAGTGTGGTGGGCGGGGAGCTGTTTTTT
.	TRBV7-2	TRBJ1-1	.	CASSLISGNTEAFF	TGTGCCAGCAGCTTAATTTCTGGGAACACTGAAGCTTTCTTT
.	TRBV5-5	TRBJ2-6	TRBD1	CASSLEGQAGEILTF	TGTGCCAGCAGCTTGGAGGGACAGGCAGGAGAGATCCTGACTTTC
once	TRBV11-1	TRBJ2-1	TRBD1	CASSLAAGTGAWNEQFF	TGTGCCAGCAGCTTAGCGGCGGGGACAGGGGCCTGGAATGAGCAGTTCTTC
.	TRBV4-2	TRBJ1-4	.	CASSQRGTANEKLFF	TGTGCCAGCAGCCAAAGGGGTACGGCTAATGAAAAACTGTTTTTT
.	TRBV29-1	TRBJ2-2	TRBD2	CSVARGASGVTGELFF	TGCAGCGTTGCTAGAGGGGCTAGCGGGGTCACCGGGGAGCTGTTTTTT
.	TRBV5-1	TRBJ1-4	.	CASSLDRPGNEKLFF	TGCGCCAGCAGCTTGGACCGGCCGGGTAATGAAAAACTGTTTTTT
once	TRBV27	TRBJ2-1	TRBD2	CASSGTSGSRYNEQFF	TGTGCCAGCAGCGGGACTAGCGGGAGTCGGTACAATGAGCAGTTCTTC